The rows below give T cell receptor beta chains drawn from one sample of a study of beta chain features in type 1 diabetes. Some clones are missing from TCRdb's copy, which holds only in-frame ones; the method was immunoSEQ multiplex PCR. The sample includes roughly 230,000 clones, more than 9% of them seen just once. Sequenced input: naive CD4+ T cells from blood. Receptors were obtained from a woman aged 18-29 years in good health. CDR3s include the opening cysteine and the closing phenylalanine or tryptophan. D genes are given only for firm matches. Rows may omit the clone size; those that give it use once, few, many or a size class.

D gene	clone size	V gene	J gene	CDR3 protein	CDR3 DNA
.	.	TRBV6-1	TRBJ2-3	CASSITDTQYF	TGTGCCAGCAGCATCACAGATACGCAGTATTTT
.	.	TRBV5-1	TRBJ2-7	CASSFGGASYEQYF	TGCGCCAGCAGCTTTGGGGGGGCTTCCTACGAGCAGTACTTC
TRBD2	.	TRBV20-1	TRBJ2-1	CTGLAGVEQFF	TGTACGGGACTAGCGGGAGTAGAGCAGTTCTTC
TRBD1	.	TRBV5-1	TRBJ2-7	CASSRTGIHEQYF	TGCGCCAGCAGCAGGACAGGGATCCACGAGCAGTACTTC
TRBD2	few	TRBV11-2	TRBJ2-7	CASSLTISGRYEQYF	TGTGCCAGCAGCCTTACCATTAGCGGGAGATACGAGCAGTACTTC
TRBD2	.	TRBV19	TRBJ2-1	CASSIGSSGLAGKEQFF	TGTGCCAGTAGTATCGGTAGTTCAGGACTAGCGGGAAAAGAGCAGTTCTTC
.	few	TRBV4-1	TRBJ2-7	CASSRRQEAGVQQYF	TGCGCCAGCAGCCGTCGACAGGAGGCCGGGGTGCAGCAGTACTTC
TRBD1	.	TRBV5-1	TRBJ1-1	CASSPGQEKNTEAFF	TGCGCCAGCAGCCCAGGACAGGAAAAAAACACTGAAGCTTTCTTT
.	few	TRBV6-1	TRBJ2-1	CASSIVSEREQFF	TGTGCCAGCAGTATCGTTTCCGAGCGTGAGCAGTTCTTC
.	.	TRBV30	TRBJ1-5	CAWKEVGAAGQPQHF	TGTGCCTGGAAGGAAGTGGGGGCGGCGGGTCAGCCCCAGCATTTT
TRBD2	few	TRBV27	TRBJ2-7	CASSFPGGRASYEQYF	TGTGCCAGCAGTTTTCCGGGCGGGAGGGCCTCGTACGAGCAGTACTTC
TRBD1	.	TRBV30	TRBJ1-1	CAWSRQGAGRAFF	TGTGCCTGGAGTAGGCAGGGGGCGGGCAGAGCTTTCTTT
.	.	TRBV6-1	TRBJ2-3	CASRPGTRTDTQYF	TGTGCCAGCCGGCCCGGGACACGAACAGATACGCAGTATTTT
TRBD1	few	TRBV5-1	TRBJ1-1	CASSLTGGNTEAFF	TGCGCCAGCAGCTTGACAGGGGGGAACACTGAAGCTTTCTTT
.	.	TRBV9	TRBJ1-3	CASSSTGEAGNTIYF	TGTGCCAGCAGCTCCACCGGGGAGGCTGGAAACACCATATATTTT